The TCR beta chain under discussion was sequenced for a study of cytomegalovirus exposure and HLA in healthy donors. Use of 60 Vbeta and 13 Jbeta primers characterized the PCR. Generated by immunoSEQ multiplex PCR, the TCRdb table keeps only in-frame clones and is missing some. Counted here are some 250,000 clones, roughly 82% occurring once; the ten biggest clones make up 5% to 6%. Between the trimmed V and J ends, which lost 1 base and 9 bases, there was a span of 13 bases. The CDR3 totals 14 residues. Germline lookup yields CDR1 PRHDT and CDR2 FYEKMQ (reference sequence). The receptor comes from a woman between 40 and 55 years old in good health and CMV-seropositive. Specimen: PBMCs. The rearrangement joins TRBV13 to TRBJ2-1; D not resolved. The CDR3 reads CASSLATSVFEQFF. The DNA of the CDR3 is TGTGCCAGCAGCTTAGCCACCTCGGTATTTGAGCAGTTCTTC.